Following are 20 T cell receptor beta chains from one sample sequenced in a study of shared T cell receptors in the human thymus. TCRdb's table, derived via immunoSEQ multiplex PCR, lists solely in-frame clones and lacks some. The sample holds over 350,000 clones, approximately 95% seen once. Input material: thymocytes. The receptors were gathered from a human donor.

The V and J genes are TRBV7-8 and TRBJ1-4; 7 nucleotides align to TRBD1. After removal of 3 bases from V and 8 bases from J, the junction contained 3 bases not matched to a gene. CDR3 length equals 13 residues. CDR1 and CDR2 from the germline V gene are SGHVS and FQNEAQ. CDR3 bases: TGTGCCAGCAGCTTGACAGGGTGGGAAAAACTGTTTTTT. Translating gives CASSLTGWEKLFF.

The chain recombines TRBV5-1 with TRBJ2-3; 7 nucleotides line up with TRBD1. This CDR3 has 15 amino acids. V trimming: 2 bases; J trimming: 2 bases; junction bases outside the gene matches: 5. Germline V gives CDR1 SGHRS, CDR2 YFSETQ. As DNA, the CDR3 is TGCGCCAGCAGCTTTCGACAGGGCCACACAGATACGCAGTATTTT. Its protein is CASSFRQGHTDTQYF.

The chain combines TRBV7-9 with TRBJ2-1; perhaps TRBD1 as D (7 bases). Looked up from germline, CDR1 is SEHNR and CDR2 is FQNEAQ (reference sequence). CDR3 length equals 12 residues. Trimming cost V 5 bases and J 8 bases, with 10 bases left between them. The CDR3 loop is CASSQGGDEQFF. The CDR3 DNA follows: TGTGCCAGCAGCCAGGGGGGAGATGAGCAGTTCTTC.

The chain carries TRBV12-2 and TRBJ1-2; the DNA was not used to check the table's D call, TRBD1. TRBV12-2 is a known pseudogene. The CDR3 is 14 residues long. The CDR3 loop is CASRLEVTGGGYTF. Written as DNA, the CDR3 is TGTGCAAGTCGCTTAGAGGTGACAGGGGGTGGCTACACCTTC.

The chain joins TRBV6-1 to TRBJ2-5; 8 bases map to TRBD1. CDR3 length equals 15 residues. J was trimmed by 10 bases and V by 1 base; bases with no gene match: 11. Germline CDR1 MNHNS, CDR2 SASEGT. The CDR3: CASSEGGTGGFLQYF. The CDR3 DNA sequence: TGTGCCAGCAGTGAAGGGGGTACAGGGGGGTTTCTCCAGTACTTC.

This chain links TRBV19 with TRBJ2-7, with 7 bases fitting TRBD1. The CDR3 is 16 residues long. Germline V lookup: CDR1 LNHDA, CDR2 SQIVND (reference sequence). V was clipped by 5 bases and J by 5 bases; unmatched bases: 15. The CDR3 loop is CASSSGSRQGVNEQYF. CDR3 in DNA: TGTGCCAGTAGTTCGGGGTCGAGGCAGGGGGTAAACGAGCAGTACTTC.

This chain joins TRBV28 and TRBJ2-2; D unresolved. V was pared by 4 bases and J by 5 bases, with 8 bases between. Germline CDR1 and CDR2: MDHEN and SYDVKM. The CDR3 runs to 13 residues. In nucleotides, the CDR3 is TGTGCCAGCAGTTCATGGAGAACCGGGGAGCTGTTTTTT. Its protein product is CASSSWRTGELFF.

This clone was detected only once. The rearrangement joins TRBV10-3 to TRBJ2-7; 12 bases align to TRBD2. This CDR3 has 16 residues. The V gene end was trimmed by 4 bases and the J gene end by 2 bases; junction bases not matched to a gene: 6. Germline values: CDR1 ENHRY, CDR2 SYGVKD. As DNA, the CDR3 is TGTGCCATCAGTGTGTGGACTAGCGGGACGACCTACGAGCAGTACTTC. It yields the protein CAISVWTSGTTYEQYF.

The chain is built from TRBV19 and TRBJ1-1; TRBD1 matches at 7 bases. CDR3 size: 13 residues. V lost 9 bases, J lost 5 bases, and 9 bases stayed unmatched. CDR1 is LNHDA, CDR2 SQIVND, per germline (reference sequence). DNA for the CDR3: TGTGCCAGCTCCGACAGGGCGGGAACTGAAGCTTTCTTT. Translating it yields CASSDRAGTEAFF.

The chain is built from TRBV11-2 and TRBJ1-1, with D uncertain. The V gene lost 1 base and the J gene lost 4 bases, with 16 bases spanning the gap. The CDR3 loop spans 16 amino acids. Germline V CDR1 and CDR2: SGHAT, FQNNGV. The CDR3 here is CASSLVFRWGSTEAFF. The CDR3 region has the DNA TGTGCCAGCAGCTTAGTTTTCCGTTGGGGATCCACTGAAGCTTTCTTT.

V and J are TRBV7-2 and TRBJ2-7, with D perhaps matching TRBD2 (5 bases). CDR3 length: 12 amino acids. CDR1 is SGHTA, CDR2 FQGNSA, per germline. V was trimmed by 5 bases and J by 7 bases, leaving 12 bases between them. The CDR3 sequence: CASSKSREEQYF. CDR3 coding DNA: TGTGCCAGCAGCAAGTCGAGGGAGGAGCAGTACTTC.

This clone was observed once. Other DNA sequences within the sample encode an identical CDR3. This sequence joins TRBV4-1 and TRBJ1-2; the D is unclear. Germline V gene lookup returns CDR1 MGHRA and CDR2 YSYEKL. The CDR3 loop spans 13 amino acids. Trimming shortened V by 0 bases and J by 5 bases, and 7 bases separated the two germline ends. The CDR3 reads CASSQDGGYGYTF. CDR3 bases: TGCGCCAGCAGCCAAGATGGCGGGTATGGCTACACCTTC.

The rearrangement uses TRBV28 and TRBJ2-3, with D possibly TRBD2 on 5 matching bases. The germline gives CDR1 MDHEN, CDR2 SYDVKM. V was clipped by 5 bases and J by 6 bases, with 21 bases between them. The CDR3 covers 16 residues. CDR3 sequence reads: CASSPHYQRSSDTQYF. The CDR3 nucleotides read TGTGCCAGCAGTCCACACTACCAGCGGTCCTCCGATACGCAGTATTTT.

The chain links TRBV4-1 to TRBJ1-2; the D gene is possibly TRBD1 (6 bases). V dropped 1 base and J dropped 5 bases, with 14 bases sitting between them. This CDR3 has 15 residues. The germline gives CDR1 MGHRA, CDR2 YSYEKL. The chain's CDR3 is CASSQVGRGGYGYTF. The CDR3 DNA reads as TGCGCCAGCAGCCAAGTAGGGCGAGGGGGGTATGGCTACACCTTC.

The rearrangement uses TRBV27 and TRBJ1-3; the match to TRBD1 covers 12 bases. The CDR3 spans 19 residues. Germline V lookup: CDR1 MNHEY, CDR2 SMNVEV (reference sequence). J was trimmed by 4 bases and V by 5 bases; bases with no gene match: 15. The chain's CDR3 is CASSPQKGQGAAEGNTIYF. The CDR3 coding sequence is TGTGCCAGCAGTCCTCAGAAGGGACAGGGGGCGGCAGAAGGAAACACCATATATTTT.

This chain joins TRBV5-1 and TRBJ2-5, with 10 bases that match TRBD1. In germline, CDR1 is SGHRS, CDR2 YFSETQ. The CDR3 contains 17 residues. V shed 3 bases and J 0 bases; nucleotides not matched to a gene: 8. The DNA for the CDR3 is TGCGCCAGCAGCTACCGGGACAGGGGTTCCCACCAAGAGACCCAGTACTTC. Protein sequence: CASSYRDRGSHQETQYF.

This clone was seen once. The chain couples TRBV4-1 to TRBJ1-2, with unresolved D. Deletions cut 4 bases from V and 1 base from J, with 25 bases between. The length of the CDR3 is 19 residues. Germline-derived CDR1 and CDR2 are MGHRA and YSYEKL. The CDR3 region is CASSPTRREQRRLNYGYTF. The DNA of the CDR3 is TGCGCCAGCAGCCCTACCAGACGTGAACAACGGCGCCTTAACTATGGCTACACCTTC.

The chain links TRBV5-1 to TRBJ1-3; 8 bases agree with TRBD1. Per the germline V gene, CDR1 is SGHRS and CDR2 is YFSETQ. V lost 4 bases, J lost 8 bases, and 11 bases stayed unmatched. This CDR3 has 15 residues. CDR3 loop: CASSRYRTGKHTIYF. CDR3 in DNA: TGCGCCAGCAGCCGATATCGGACAGGGAAACACACCATATATTTT.

The V call is TRBV28, the J call TRBJ2-1; 7 nucleotides match TRBD1. V was pared by 5 bases and J by 0 bases, with 7 bases of the junction left unmatched. Per germline, CDR1 MDHEN and CDR2 SYDVKM. The CDR3 has 16 residues. Here the CDR3 reads CASSGGQTHSYNEQFF. CDR3 nucleotide sequence: TGTGCCAGCAGTGGGGGACAGACTCACTCCTACAATGAGCAGTTCTTC.

The chain is built from TRBV21-1 and TRBJ2-7; no check of the table's D call, TRBD1, against the DNA was made. TRBV21-1 has pseudogene status. This CDR3 contains 16 residues. CDR3 amino acids: CASSPPDRVKYYEQYF. The CDR3 DNA is TGTGCCAGCAGCCCTCCGGACAGGGTGAAGTACTACGAGCAGTACTTC.